This TCR beta chain derives from a study of blood T cell repertoires in COVID-19. Study in general: The samples span acute and convalescent COVID-19 from the United States, Italy and Spain. The analysed material was cDNA or gDNA that came from T cells, B-cell-depleted T cells, or PBMCs.

The CDR3 has 11 residues. Germline assignment: CDR1 SEHNR and CDR2 FQNEAQ (reference sequence). Trimming shortened V by 8 bases and J by 7 bases, and 9 bases separated the two germline ends. Original analysis: Estimation of nucleated cell counts relied on the amplification of reference gene primers. Sequenced by immunoSEQ multiplex PCR; TCRdb stores in-frame clones only, minus some. From that table come the V and J calls and clone size; the DNA was used to work out D and trimming. The sample lists over 150,000 clones; roughly 90% were seen once. The sequence came from a woman aged 60 to 75 who had recovered from COVID-19. Sequenced sample: peripheral blood. The chain uses TRBV7-9 and TRBJ2-1, with D hard to call. The CDR3 coding sequence is TGTGCCAGCGGAACTATTAATGAGCAGTTCTTC. It translates to CASGTINEQFF.